A single sample gave rise to the 30 T cell receptor beta chains below, sequenced in a study of T cells in Graves' hyperthyroidism and ophthalmopathy. From RNA transcripts, TCR beta CDR3 regions were amplified. RT-PCR in the first round (using the HTBI primer set) targeted the TCR CDR3. Each CDR3 protein is one row after TCRdb ran MiXCR on the multiplex PCR reads. The data contain 75,000 to 100,000 distinct CDR3 sequences, 51% of them singletons. Input material: blood. Every receptor here comes from a woman between 40 and 50 years old with Graves' hyperthyroidism.

This chain uses TRBV20-1 with TRBJ2-7; the D is unclear. Trimming left V 3 bases short and J 1 base short, with 4 bases between. Looked up from germline, CDR1 is DFQATT and CDR2 is SNEGSKA (reference sequence). The CDR3 sequence is 11 residues long. CDR3 loop: CSASVSYEQYF. The CDR3, as DNA: TGCAGTGCTAGTGTATCCTACGAGCAGTACTTC.

This clonotype was detected ten times or more. CDR3 region: CSALGGSTQSHEQYF. Written as DNA, the CDR3 is TGCAGTGCCCTCGGGGGGTCAACCCAATCCCACGAGCAGTACTTC. The chain employs TRBV20-1 and TRBJ2-7, with 7 bases identical to TRBD2. Looked up from germline, CDR1 is DFQATT and CDR2 is SNEGSKA (reference sequence). The V segment lost 6 bases and the J segment 5 bases; nucleotides outside the gene matches: 16. This CDR3 has 15 residues.

A remark on this clonotype: A read error may account for a junction end that differs from germline. The chain uses TRBV7-9 and TRBJ2-5; either TRBD1 or TRBD2 may supply D (5 bases each). The CDR3 covers 16 residues. CDR1 is SEHNR and CDR2 is FQNEAQ in the germline V gene (reference sequence). In nucleotides, the CDR3 is TGCGCCAGCAGCCAAGACGTCGTGGGGGTAGGGGAGACCCAGTACTTC. Translation: CASSQDVVGVGETQYF.

This clonotype was counted at least ten times. V and J are TRBV6-1 and TRBJ1-5; D is uncertain. Trimming cost V 1 base and J 6 bases, with 16 bases left between them. Germline V gene sequence: CDR1 MNHNS, CDR2 SASEGT. The CDR3 spans 16 residues. The CDR3 loop is CASSEGTWVVGQPQHF. Here the CDR3 DNA reads TGTGCCAGCAGTGAAGGGACCTGGGTCGTAGGTCAGCCCCAGCATTTT.

This chain connects TRBV7-2 to TRBJ1-2, with unresolved D. The germline V gene encodes CDR1 SGHTA and CDR2 FQGNSA. Between the trimmed V and J ends, which lost 11 bases and 3 bases, there was a span of 22 bases. The CDR3 loop spans 15 amino acids. DNA of the CDR3: TGTGCCGCTAGCAGCTTCATCGGGCAGCACTATGGCTACACCTTC. This translates into CAASSFIGQHYGYTF. The variable domain in full, completed from reference TRBV7-2 and TRBJ1-2, reads GAGVSQSPSNKVTEKGKDVELRCDPISGHTALYWYRQSLGQGLEFLIYFQGNSAPDKSGLPSDRFSAERTGGSVSTLTIQRTQQEDSAVYLCAASSFIGQHYGYTFGSGTRLTVV.

This clonotype was recorded at least ten times. The chain employs TRBV20-1 and TRBJ1-2; 9 bases agree with TRBD1. Losses at the gene ends were 5 bases for V and 8 bases for J; bases not matched to a gene: 12. The CDR3 is 14 residues long. Looked up from germline, CDR1 is DFQATT and CDR2 is SNEGSKA (reference sequence). DNA for the CDR3: TGCAGTGCTCCCCGGACAGGGGCAAGGAAAGGCTACACCTTC. This gives the protein CSAPRTGARKGYTF.

About this clonotype itself: Because it lacks the conserved phenylalanine or tryptophan at the end, this CDR3 is likely a read error. Because the CDR3's place on the DNA is in doubt, the DNA is left out and the CDR3 is given as listed by TCRdb. V is TRBV28 and J is TRBJ2-5; the table gives TRBD1 as D, unverified against the DNA. With termini counted, the CDR3 has 13 amino acids. Per germline, CDR1 MDHEN and CDR2 SYDVKM. The chain's CDR3 is CASSPGYGYTFGS.

The chain uses TRBV7-2 and TRBJ2-7; 8 bases align to TRBD1. From germline, CDR1 is SGHTA and CDR2 FQGNSA. The CDR3 runs to 14 residues. With 5 bases clipped from V and 5 bases from J, the junction kept 8 bases outside the gene matches. The DNA of the CDR3 is TGTGCCAGCAGCCCCCGGACAGGGAGGCACGAGCAGTACTTC. This translates into CASSPRTGRHEQYF.

V gene TRBV7-2 combines with J gene TRBJ2-2; D perhaps matches TRBD1 (5 bases). CDR1 and CDR2 (germline): SGHTA, FQGNSA. The CDR3 length is 12 residues. The germline V and J ends were trimmed by 5 bases and 8 bases, with 9 bases remaining between them. CDR3 in DNA: TGTGCCAGCAGCCCCTGGACAGGGGAGCTGTTTTTT. Translating gives CASSPWTGELFF. Based on the CDR3 plus reference TRBV7-2 and TRBJ2-2, the full variable domain is GAGVSQSPSNKVTEKGKDVELRCDPISGHTALYWYRQSLGQGLEFLIYFQGNSAPDKSGLPSDRFSAERTGGSVSTLTIQRTQQEDSAVYLCASSPWTGELFFGEGSRLTVL.

J is TRBJ1-4 and V is TRBV2; 7 bases fit TRBD1. Germline V lookup: CDR1 SNHLY, CDR2 FYNNEI. The CDR3 loop spans 14 amino acids. Germline trimming cut 7 bases from V and 8 bases from J; bases unmatched to any gene: 10. The CDR3 coding sequence is TGTGCCAGCACCCTCGACAGGGTAGAAGAAAAACTGTTTTTT. Translating it yields CASTLDRVEEKLFF.

This clonotype was observed at least ten times. One end of the junction varies from germline; a read error may be responsible. The V gene is TRBV7-9, the J gene TRBJ1-6; no definite D call. Per the germline V gene, CDR1 is SEHNR and CDR2 is FQNEAQ (reference sequence). The CDR3 totals 18 residues. The CDR3 sequence is CASSQEAGTSSYNSPLHF. The CDR3 region has the DNA TGCGCCAGCAGCCAAGAGGCGGGCACCAGCTCCTATAATTCACCCCTCCACTTT. Looking up the rest from reference TRBV7-9 and TRBJ1-6 gives the full variable domain: DTGVSQNPRHKITKRGQNVTFRCDPISEHNRLYWYRQTLGQGPEFLTYFQNEAQLEKSRLLSDRFSAERPKGSFSTLEIQRTEQGDSAMYLCASSQEAGTSSYNSPLHFGNGTRLTVT.

This clonotype was observed many times. This sequence joins TRBV6-1 and TRBJ2-5; 10 bases line up with TRBD1. This CDR3 spans 15 amino acids. Germline V gives CDR1 MNHNS, CDR2 SASEGT. V trimming: 2 bases; J trimming: 5 bases; junction bases outside the gene matches: 5. The CDR3 spells CASSEPTGGAETQYF. The CDR3 DNA sequence: TGTGCCAGCAGTGAACCGACAGGGGGCGCGGAGACCCAGTACTTC.

The chain employs TRBV28 and TRBJ2-2, with 8 bases fitting TRBD2. This CDR3 is 16 amino acids long. Germline CDR1 MDHEN, CDR2 SYDVKM. J lost 8 bases, V lost 4 bases, and 12 bases had no gene match. CDR3: CASSSYPGLGTGELFF. CDR3 DNA sequence: TGTGCCAGCAGTTCTTATCCGGGACTAGGAACTGGGGAGCTGTTTTTT.

Many counts were recorded for this clonotype. The V and J genes are TRBV7-2 and TRBJ2-3, with 9 bases fitting TRBD2. This CDR3 spans 16 amino acids. With V trimmed by 0 bases and J by 7 bases, 8 bases remained unmatched. The germline V gene encodes CDR1 SGHTA and CDR2 FQGNSA. Here the CDR3 reads CASSLAGSGSPYTQYF. CDR3 in DNA: TGTGCCAGCAGCTTAGCGGGTAGCGGGAGCCCATATACGCAGTATTTT.

This clonotype was detected only a few times. The V gene is TRBV18, the J gene TRBJ1-1, with D hard to call. Germline V lookup: CDR1 KGHSH, CDR2 LQKENI. V lost 4 bases to trimming and J lost 6 bases, with 12 bases between them. There are 13 residues in the CDR3. The CDR3 spells CASSLWLGAEAFF. The CDR3 nucleotides read TGTGCCAGCTCACTATGGCTGGGCGCTGAAGCTTTCTTT.

This chain uses TRBV20-1 with TRBJ2-5; D is uncertain. Germline V CDR1 and CDR2: DFQATT, SNEGSKA (reference sequence). CDR3 length: 11 amino acids. V shed 3 bases and J shed 4 bases, with 6 bases lying between them. The CDR3: CSASLGETQYF. The CDR3 bases are TGCAGTGCTAGCTTGGGAGAGACCCAGTACTTC.

Ten or more counts support this clonotype. The genes are TRBV7-2 and TRBJ1-2; D gene ambiguous. CDR1 is SGHTA and CDR2 is FQGNSA in the germline V gene. There are 15 residues in the CDR3. The V end lost 0 bases, the J end lost 4 bases, and 12 bases lay between the germline ends. The CDR3 protein is CASSLAGTAIYGYTF. The CDR3, as DNA: TGTGCCAGCAGCTTAGCGGGCACAGCGATCTATGGCTACACCTTC.

Concerning this clonotype itself: The conserved closing phenylalanine or tryptophan is absent in this CDR3, likely reflecting a read error. The rearrangement links TRBV4-1 to TRBJ1-4, with D maybe TRBD1 (5 bases). Germline V gene data show CDR1 as MGHRA and CDR2 as YSYEKL. Trimming removed 0 bases from V and 11 bases from J, with 13 bases in between. The CDR3 is 14 amino acids. This chain's CDR3 is CASSQDGAPEKLFL. The CDR3 DNA follows: TGCGCCAGCAGCCAAGATGGGGCGCCTGAGAAACTGTTTCTT.

There are many counts of this clonotype. The chain is built from TRBV28 and TRBJ1-1; D not certain. This CDR3 has 12 amino acids. The ends were cut back, 6 bases at V and 0 bases at J, with 5 bases in the middle. Germline CDR1 MDHEN, CDR2 SYDVKM. The CDR3, as DNA: TGTGCCAGCAGAACGGTGAACACTGAAGCTTTCTTT. This sequence encodes CASRTVNTEAFF.

The table lists this clonotype with a count of one. CDR3 DNA sequence: TGTGCCAGCAGCTCCGGGAACTGTTTTTTT. This translates into CASSSGNCFF. The rearrangement uses TRBV2 and TRBJ1-4, with unresolved D. CDR3 length: 10 residues. CDR1 and CDR2 from the germline V gene are SNHLY and FYNNEI. Trimming removed 6 bases from V and 17 bases from J, with 13 bases in between.

V gene TRBV10-3 combines with J gene TRBJ1-3, with D uncertain. V was shortened by 2 bases and J by 0 bases, with 5 bases between the two germline ends. The CDR3 totals 14 residues. The germline CDR1 and CDR2 sequences are ENHRY and SYGVKD. CDR3 loop: CAISERSSGNTIYF. The CDR3 nucleotides read TGTGCCATCAGTGAGAGGTCCTCTGGAAACACCATATATTTT.

Of note for this clonotype: Without the conserved terminal phenylalanine or tryptophan, this CDR3 likely stems from a read error. The chain is built from TRBV27 and TRBJ1-6; a weak D match, TRBD1 (5 bases). The CDR3 loop spans 13 amino acids. V was shortened by 5 bases and J by 7 bases, with 9 bases between the two germline ends. Germline V gene lookup returns CDR1 MNHEY and CDR2 SMNVEV (reference sequence). The CDR3: CASSRGGNSPLHV. DNA for the CDR3: TGTGCCAGCAGTCGGGGGGGGAATTCACCCCTCCACGTT.

J is TRBJ1-2 and V is TRBV29-1; TRBD1 matches at 7 bases. Trimming at V came to 7 bases and at J to 9 bases, leaving 14 bases not matched to a gene. CDR3 length: 13 residues. Per the germline V gene, CDR1 is SQVTM and CDR2 is ANQGSEA. CDR3 in amino acids: CSGPLIKGASYTF. CDR3 DNA sequence: TGCAGCGGTCCCTTGATCAAGGGGGCGAGCTACACCTTC.

This chain links TRBV20-1 with TRBJ1-6, with D unresolved. The germline V gene encodes CDR1 DFQATT and CDR2 SNEGSKA (reference sequence). The CDR3 has 8 amino acids. V was trimmed by 5 bases and J by 13 bases, leaving 3 bases between them. The CDR3 DNA sequence: TGCAGTGCTTCTCCCCTCCACTTT. Its protein product is CSASPLHF.

Only a few counts were recorded for this clonotype. This chain uses TRBV2 with TRBJ1-3; TRBD1 is a possible D gene (5 bases). From germline, CDR1 is SNHLY and CDR2 FYNNEI. This CDR3 has 13 residues. The CDR3 is CARQFSSGNTIYF. The CDR3 bases are TGTGCTAGACAGTTCTCCTCTGGAAACACCATATATTTT.

In the case of this clonotype: It may be a read error: a sequence one base away is much more abundant. CDR3 bases: TGTGCCAGCAGCTTACGGCAGGGTGGGTGGGGCGGTGGGGAAAAACCGTTTTTT. Protein product: CASSLRQGGWGGGEKPFF. This chain joins TRBV7-8 and TRBJ1-4; the D gene is possibly TRBD1 (5 bases). Germline V gene sequence: CDR1 SGHVS, CDR2 FQNEAQ. The CDR3 runs 18 residues. Based on the CDR3 plus reference TRBV7-8 and TRBJ1-4, the full variable domain is GAGVSQSPRYKVAKRGQDVALRCDPISGHVSLFWYQQALGQGPEFLTYFQNEAQLDKSGLPSDRFFAERPEGSVSTLKIQRTQQEDSAVYLCASSLRQGGWGGGEKPFFGSGTQLSVL.

This sequence joins TRBV5-4 and TRBJ2-1; D perhaps matches TRBD1 (5 bases). The CDR3 length is 13 residues. Trimming pared 4 bases from V and 9 bases from J, leaving 14 bases between. The germline V gene encodes CDR1 SGHNT and CDR2 YYREEE (reference sequence). CDR3 region: CASSPITQGEQFF. CDR3 nucleotides: TGTGCCAGCAGCCCTATCACCCAGGGTGAGCAGTTCTTC.

The chain combines TRBV7-9 with TRBJ2-5, with D unresolved. The CDR3 contains 15 residues. Trimming removed 1 base at V and 2 bases at J, with 11 bases between. Germline assignment: CDR1 SEHNR and CDR2 FQNEAQ (reference sequence). The CDR3 coding sequence is TGTGCCAGCAGCTTAGGGGCGAGTAATCAAGAGACCCAGTACTTC. It yields the protein CASSLGASNQETQYF.

There are many counts of this clonotype. The DNA of the CDR3 is TGTGCCACCCCTCATCACCGGGAGCTGTTTTTT. Translating it yields CATPHHRELFF. The rearrangement links TRBV24-1 to TRBJ2-2; D is unclear. This CDR3 has 11 residues. The V gene lost 9 bases and the J gene lost 9 bases, with 10 bases spanning the gap. Germline CDR1 and CDR2: KGHDR and SFDVKD.

The V call is TRBV2, the J call TRBJ2-7; tentatively, D is TRBD1 (5 bases). Germline assignment: CDR1 SNHLY and CDR2 FYNNEI. The CDR3 runs to 12 residues. Trimming removed 6 bases at V and 6 bases at J, with 12 bases between. The CDR3 bases are TGTGCCAGCAGGATGACAGAATGCGAGCAGTACTTC. It yields the protein CASRMTECEQYF.